This TCR beta chain was captured by sequencing in a study of T-cell memory formation after mild COVID-19. TCR alpha and TCR beta cDNA libraries carrying sample barcodes and UMIs came from 5'RACE with constant-segment primers. TCRdb recomputed calls from the 5' RACE reads with MiXCR, one row per CDR3 protein. The table lists 150,000 to 200,000 distinct CDR3 sequences, approximately 12% of them singletons. The germline gives CDR1 LGHNA, CDR2 YSLEER. The CDR3 sequence is 16 residues long. Deletions cut 0 bases from V and 4 bases from J, with 15 bases between. Input material: PBMCs or a T cell subset sorted from them (not recorded which). The TCR was taken from a young man who had mild COVID-19 (a few samples of this study predate the infection). Cell type and time point are not known. The chain has TRBV4-3 and TRBJ1-2, with D possibly matching TRBD1 (5 bases). CDR3: CASSQDAGLFSYGYTF. The CDR3 DNA is TGCGCCAGCAGCCAAGATGCAGGGCTTTTCTCCTATGGCTACACCTTC.